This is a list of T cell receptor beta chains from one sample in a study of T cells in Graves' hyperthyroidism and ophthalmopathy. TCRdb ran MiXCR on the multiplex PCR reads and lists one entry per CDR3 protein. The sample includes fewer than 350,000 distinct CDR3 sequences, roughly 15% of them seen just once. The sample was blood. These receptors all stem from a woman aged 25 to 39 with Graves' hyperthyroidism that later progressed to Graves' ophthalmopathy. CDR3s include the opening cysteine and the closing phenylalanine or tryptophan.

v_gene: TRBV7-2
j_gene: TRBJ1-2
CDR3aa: CASSPSSDTYGYTF

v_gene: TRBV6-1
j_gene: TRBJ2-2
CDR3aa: CASSQGSDANTGELFF

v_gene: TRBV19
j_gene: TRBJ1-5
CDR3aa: CASSIEGSRDQPQHF

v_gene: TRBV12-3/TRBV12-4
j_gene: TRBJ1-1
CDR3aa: CASSLQGRGAFF

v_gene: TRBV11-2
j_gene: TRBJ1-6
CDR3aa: CASSLGPDPEVNSPLHF

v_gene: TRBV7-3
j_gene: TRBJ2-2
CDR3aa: CASSFRQARDTGELFF

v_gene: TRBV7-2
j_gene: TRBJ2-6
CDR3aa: CASSLVTGTSGANVLTF

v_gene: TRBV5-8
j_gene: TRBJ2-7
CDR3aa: CASSLEGVKQYF

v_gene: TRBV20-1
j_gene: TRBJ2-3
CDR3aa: CSAREGGGGTDTQYF

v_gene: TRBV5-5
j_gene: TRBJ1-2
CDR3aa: CASSLSGQGLGGYTF

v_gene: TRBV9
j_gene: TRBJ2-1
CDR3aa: CASSVDLARSYNEQFF

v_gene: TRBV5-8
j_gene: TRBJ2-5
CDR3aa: CASSPIDREETQYF

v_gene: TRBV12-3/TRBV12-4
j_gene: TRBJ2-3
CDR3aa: CASSLGAGDSDTQYF

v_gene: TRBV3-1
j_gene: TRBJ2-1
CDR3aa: CASSQHSYNEQFF

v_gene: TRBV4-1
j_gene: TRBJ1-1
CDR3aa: CASSQYPRGATEAFF

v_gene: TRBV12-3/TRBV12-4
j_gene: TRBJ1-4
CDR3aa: CASSENRGTNEKLFF

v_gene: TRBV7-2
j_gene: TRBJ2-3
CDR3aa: CASLKRDSTDTQYF

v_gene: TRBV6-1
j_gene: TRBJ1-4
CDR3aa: CASSNGTVREKLFF

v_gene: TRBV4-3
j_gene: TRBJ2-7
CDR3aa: CASSQHLSFRDGEQYF

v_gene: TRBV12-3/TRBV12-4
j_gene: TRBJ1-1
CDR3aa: CASSLYREGTEAFF

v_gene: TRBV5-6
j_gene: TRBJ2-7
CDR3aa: CASSLIADEQYF

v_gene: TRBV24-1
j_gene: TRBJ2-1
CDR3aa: CATSDVRLAGDGEQFF

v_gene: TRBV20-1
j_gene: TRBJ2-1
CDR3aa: CSARTGLVHNEQFF

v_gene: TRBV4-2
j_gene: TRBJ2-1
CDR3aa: CASSQDTHRGLGGSEQFF

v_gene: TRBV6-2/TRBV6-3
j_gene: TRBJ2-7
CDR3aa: CASSYSATGNYEQYF

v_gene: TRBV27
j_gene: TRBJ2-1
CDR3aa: CASSFLGPVGGGEQFF

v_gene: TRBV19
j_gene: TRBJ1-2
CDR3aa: CASIGEGEHYGYTF

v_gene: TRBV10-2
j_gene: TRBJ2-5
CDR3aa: CASQHQETQYF

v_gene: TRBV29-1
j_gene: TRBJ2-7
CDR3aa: CSVWIGQSYEQYF

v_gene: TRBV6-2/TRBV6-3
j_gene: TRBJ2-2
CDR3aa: CASSYSGTMNTGELFF

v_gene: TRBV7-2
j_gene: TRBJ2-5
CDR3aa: CASSRDVQETQYF

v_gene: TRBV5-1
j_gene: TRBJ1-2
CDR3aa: CASSLVDSYYGYTF

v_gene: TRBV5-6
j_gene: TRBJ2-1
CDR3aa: CASSLYPTSLEGNEQFF

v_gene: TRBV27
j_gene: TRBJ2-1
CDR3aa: CASSPSSSSEQFF

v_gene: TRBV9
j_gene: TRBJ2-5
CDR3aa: CASSAGLYQETQYF

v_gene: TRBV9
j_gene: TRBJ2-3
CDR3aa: CASSVVGPGADTQYF

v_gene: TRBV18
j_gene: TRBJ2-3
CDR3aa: CASSPPGASDTQYF

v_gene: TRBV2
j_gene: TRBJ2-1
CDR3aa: CASSQRALAGYYNEQFF

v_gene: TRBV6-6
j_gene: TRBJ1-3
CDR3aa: CASSYSPDSYSGNTIYF

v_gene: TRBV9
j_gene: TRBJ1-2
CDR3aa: CASSVAGTAGPEGYTF

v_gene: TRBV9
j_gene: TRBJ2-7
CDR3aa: CASSPRTGLSYEQYF

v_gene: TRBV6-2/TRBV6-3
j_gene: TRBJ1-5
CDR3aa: CASSYSQGNQPQHF

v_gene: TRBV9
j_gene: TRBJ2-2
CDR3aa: CASSVAGRRDTGELFF

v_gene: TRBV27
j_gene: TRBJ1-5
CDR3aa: CASSPQGRGNQPQHF

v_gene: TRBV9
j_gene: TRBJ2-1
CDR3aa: CASSVAGSYNEQFF

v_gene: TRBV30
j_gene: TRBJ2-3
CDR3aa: CACGAGNTDTQYF

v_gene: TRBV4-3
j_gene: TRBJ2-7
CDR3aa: CASSSRVLYEQYF